The present TCR beta chain was sequenced within a study of Ad26.COV2.S vaccination and SARS-CoV-2 variants. About the research overall: Recipients of Ad26.COV2.S got it intramuscularly, once or twice 56 days apart.

The method was immunoSEQ multiplex PCR; TCRdb's version includes in-frame clones alone and lacks a portion of them. There are about half a million clones in the sample; roughly nine tenths occur only once, and 1.7% lies in the top ten. Indicated treatment: some 20 received Ad26.COV2.S at low or high dose, single or two shots; about 5 received placebo; per-sample allocation not given. Sampling was done on day 63 after the first vaccine or placebo injection. For this clone: Its specificity is unknown.

Study-level findings and limits: Vaccinated individuals (as opposed to placebo recipients) had higher spike-specific TCR breadth.

The germline V gene has CDR1 SGHVS and CDR2 FQNEAQ. CDR3 length: 14 amino acids. The V end lost 1 base, the J end lost 2 bases, and 8 bases lay between the germline ends. The chain recombines TRBV7-8 with TRBJ1-1; D uncertain. The source material was peripheral blood, sampled in a trial of Ad26.COV2.S vaccine versus placebo. This receptor was identified in a person between 18 and 65 years old who received the Ad26.COV2.S COVID-19 vaccine or a placebo. The CDR3 DNA follows: TGTGCCAGCAGCTTAGGGATTGGTAACACTGAAGCTTTCTTT. This sequence encodes CASSLGIGNTEAFF.